Presented here are 18 T cell receptor beta chains from one specimen sequenced in a study of Graves' ophthalmopathy and Graves' hyperthyroidism. Researchers took RNA transcripts and amplified TCR beta CDR3 regions from them. Scientists carried out first-round RT-PCR using HTBI primers and then a second-round multiplex PCR. TCRdb reanalysed the multiplex PCR reads using MiXCR and keeps one entry per CDR3 protein. This table holds 220,000 or so distinct CDR3 sequences, 20% to 25% found once. The sequenced material came from peripheral blood. Receptor source: a woman in her forties or fifties with Graves' ophthalmopathy.

This clonotype was observed many times. This sequence joins TRBV27 and TRBJ2-5, with D perhaps being TRBD1 or TRBD2 (5 bases each). This CDR3 spans 18 amino acids. Trimming stripped 6 bases from V and 2 bases from J, with 25 bases between. CDR1 is MNHEY and CDR2 is SMNVEV in the germline V gene (reference sequence). The CDR3 DNA is TGTGCCAGCAGCCCAGGTTGGGGGACCGGGACCAAACAAGAGACCCAGTACTTC. The encoded protein is CASSPGWGTGTKQETQYF.

Of note for this clonotype: Germline and junction disagree at one end, which may indicate a read error. The chain links TRBV6-4 to TRBJ2-5, with a weak D call TRBD2 (6 bases). Germline-derived CDR1 and CDR2 are MRHNA and SNTAGT. CDR3 length: 14 amino acids. The CDR3 coding sequence is TGTGCCAGCAGTCCGGGACTCAACCAAGAGACTCAGTACTTC. Protein product: CASSPGLNQETQYF.

This clonotype occurred many times. This rearrangement joins TRBV7-6 to TRBJ2-6; D is unresolved. Trimming took off 2 bases at V and 3 bases at J, with 17 bases between the two ends. The CDR3 sequence is 18 residues long. Per germline, CDR1 SGHVS and CDR2 FNYEAQ. The CDR3 sequence: CASSLTAGMLGGANVLTF. The CDR3 bases are TGTGCCAGCAGCTTAACAGCTGGGATGCTTGGTGGGGCCAACGTCCTGACTTTC.

This clonotype appeared a single time. The chain uses TRBV24-1 and TRBJ1-2, with D perhaps matching TRBD1 (5 bases). The CDR3 totals 15 residues. V lost 4 bases and J lost 7, with 18 bases in between. Germline V gene lookup returns CDR1 KGHDR and CDR2 SFDVKD. CDR3 region: CATSDPGRAESGYTF. Written as DNA, the CDR3 is TGTGCCACCAGTGACCCCGGCAGGGCCGAGAGTGGCTACACCTTC.

This clonotype was counted ten times or more. The chain links TRBV3-1 to TRBJ1-1, with TRBD1 as a possible D gene (6 bases). The ends were cut back, 4 bases at V and 7 bases at J, with 13 bases in the middle. This CDR3 contains 13 residues. CDR1 is LGHDT and CDR2 is YNNKEL in the germline V gene (reference sequence). The CDR3 DNA reads TGTGCCAGCAGCCTCTCGGGGGCCAATGAAGCTTTCTTT. This translates into CASSLSGANEAFF.

The V and J genes are TRBV28 and TRBJ2-4; the D gene is possibly TRBD1 (6 bases). The CDR3 is made up of 15 amino acids. Trimming stripped 3 bases from V and 2 bases from J, with 11 bases between. CDR1 and CDR2 (germline): MDHEN, SYDVKM. CDR3 nucleotides: TGTGCCAGCAGTTTCCTACAGGGTACCAAAAACATTCAGTACTTC. Translating it yields CASSFLQGTKNIQYF.

The chain is built from TRBV2 and TRBJ2-2; a possible D gene is TRBD2 (5 bases). Germline V CDR1 and CDR2: SNHLY, FYNNEI. Deletions cut 4 bases from V and 3 bases from J, with 9 bases between. This CDR3 has 14 residues. The CDR3 here is CASSGTGYTGELFF. The CDR3 bases are TGTGCCAGCAGTGGGACTGGATACACCGGGGAGCTGTTTTTT.

The chain carries TRBV6-1 and TRBJ2-7; D is possibly TRBD1 or TRBD2 (5 bases each). Trimming shortened V by 4 bases and J by 1 base, and 11 bases separated the two germline ends. CDR3 length: 14 amino acids. CDR1 and CDR2 from the germline V gene are MNHNS and SASEGT. CDR3 sequence reads: CASSGFGGSYEQYF. In nucleotides, the CDR3 is TGTGCCAGCAGTGGGTTTGGGGGATCCTACGAGCAGTACTTC.

This clonotype has ten or more counts. J is TRBJ1-1 and V is TRBV28; 12 positions match TRBD1. This CDR3 spans 17 amino acids. V shed 6 bases, J shed 1 base, and the junction held 9 bases outside the gene matches. Germline CDR1 reads MDHEN; CDR2 reads SYDVKM. CDR3 sequence: CASSRLRDRGRNTEAFF. The CDR3 region has the DNA TGTGCCAGCAGCCGCCTCCGGGACAGGGGGCGGAACACTGAAGCTTTCTTT.

The rearrangement joins TRBV12-3 or TRBV12-4 to TRBJ1-2; 9 nucleotides match TRBD1. Unmatched junction bases numbered 10, after V lost 6 bases and J lost 8 bases. This CDR3 spans 14 amino acids. The CDR3 DNA follows: TGTGCCAGCAGCGTAGGACAGGGGAATAGAGGCTACACCTTC. Its protein product is CASSVGQGNRGYTF.

This rearrangement joins TRBV9 to TRBJ2-5, with 9 positions matching TRBD2. This CDR3 comprises 17 residues. Germline CDR1 SGDLS, CDR2 YYNGEE. The V and J ends lost 4 bases and 5 bases, in that order; junction bases with no gene match: 15. In DNA, the CDR3 is TGTGCCAGCAGCCCCGGTGGGCTAGCGGGACGAGGGGAGACCCAGTACTTC. Translation: CASSPGGLAGRGETQYF.

A word on this clonotype: This may come from a read error, since a much larger clone is one base off. V and J are TRBV19 and TRBJ2-7; no firm D call. The CDR3 covers 15 residues. Germline CDR1 and CDR2: LNHDA and SQIVND (reference sequence). The CDR3 nucleotides read TGTGCCAGTGGTATACCAGGATCTGGAAGGAACGAGCAGTACTTC. Translation gives CASGIPGSGRNEQYF.

In this sample, this clonotype turned up many times. The rearrangement uses TRBV7-2 and TRBJ1-2; D unclear. Trimming shortened V by 1 base and J by 6 bases, and 12 bases separated the two germline ends. This CDR3 contains 14 residues. Germline CDR1 is SGHTA and CDR2 is FQGNSA. The CDR3 nucleotides read TGTGCCAGCAGCTTAGGTGGGCCCGGGAATGGCTACACCTTC. It is translated as CASSLGGPGNGYTF.

This clonotype appeared many times. This chain connects TRBV28 to TRBJ2-4, with D possibly being TRBD1 (5 bases). The V end was cut by 5 bases, the J end by 0 bases, with 14 bases between. This CDR3 region has 16 residues. CDR1 and CDR2 from the germline V gene are MDHEN and SYDVKM. CDR3 nucleotide sequence: TGTGCCAGCAGTCCTCTGACAGATCTAGCCAAAAACATTCAGTACTTC. Encoded protein: CASSPLTDLAKNIQYF.

This clonotype was counted once. CDR3 sequence: CASSSGGALYGYTF. The CDR3 DNA follows: TGTGCCAGCAGTTCCGGGGGTGCACTCTATGGCTACACCTTC. The chain has TRBV6-5 and TRBJ1-2, with D maybe TRBD1 (5 bases). Trimming shortened V by 4 bases and J by 4 bases, and 13 bases separated the two germline ends. The CDR3 is 14 residues long. CDR1 and CDR2 from the germline V gene are MNHEY and SVGAGI.

This clonotype was recorded at least ten times. This rearrangement joins TRBV19 to TRBJ1-1; tentatively, D is TRBD1 (5 bases). The V gene's germline CDR1 is LNHDA and CDR2 SQIVND (reference sequence). The CDR3 runs to 13 residues. V lost 8 bases to trimming and J lost 1 base, with 11 bases between them. DNA of the CDR3: TGTGCCAGTCGGGGCAGAAAGAACACTGAAGCTTTCTTT. This gives the protein CASRGRKNTEAFF.

The chain has TRBV24-1 and TRBJ2-2; 7 bases are a match to TRBD2. This CDR3 comprises 16 residues. The V gene end was trimmed by 5 bases and the J gene end by 4 bases; junction bases not matched to a gene: 9. CDR1 and CDR2 from the germline V gene are KGHDR and SFDVKD. CDR3 residues: CATSVAGEGTTGELFF. The CDR3 DNA follows: TGTGCCACCAGTGTTGCGGGAGAGGGGACCACCGGGGAGCTGTTTTTT.

The chain employs TRBV28 and TRBJ2-7; a weak D match, TRBD2 (6 bases). The germline V and J ends were trimmed by 7 bases and 1 base, with 20 bases remaining between them. The CDR3 spans 16 residues. CDR1 MDHEN and CDR2 SYDVKM come from the germline V gene. The CDR3 DNA reads as TGTGCCAGCATTGCTCTAGGAGGGCTCCCGTCCTACGAGCAGTACTTC. This gives the protein CASIALGGLPSYEQYF.